The following is a T cell receptor (beta chain) sequence with its context. The data are from a study of blood T cell repertoires in COVID-19. About the study: Samples taken during acute and convalescent COVID-19 were collected in the United States, Italy and Spain. From T cells, B-cell-depleted T cells, or PBMCs came the material, which was cDNA or gDNA.

Germline CDR1 reads KGHSH; CDR2 reads LQKENI. Trimming removed 1 base at V and 5 bases at J, with 14 bases between. CDR3 length equals 15 residues. Source study methods: Scientists estimated how many nucleated cells there were by amplifying reference gene primers. Libraries were prepared by immunoSEQ multiplex PCR; TCRdb keeps only in-frame clonotypes and omits some of them. The DNA gave D and trimming, while V, J and clone size come from that table. The data show fewer than 300,000 clones, 86% seen once. What was sequenced was peripheral blood. The chain carries TRBV18 and TRBJ2-5; D not resolved. The clonotype was recovered from a man aged 40-50 years who had recovered from COVID-19. CDR3 sequence (DNA): TGTGCCAGCTCACCACGGCCCTCCCCCTGGGAGACCCAGTACTTC. This codes for CASSPRPSPWETQYF.